The following is a T cell receptor (beta chain) sequence with its context. Its antigen is not identified. This likely came from a read error, as a far larger clone is one base away. The data stem from a study of prognosis after radiotherapy for stage I lung cancer. Looking at the study overall: The study recorded squamous cell carcinoma in several patients and adenocarcinoma in approximately 13. No patient was treated with concurrent therapy while undergoing stereotactic body radiotherapy. Whole-study results and caveats: The median unique TCR clone count dropped from about 9,200 to 6,500 after stereotactic body radiation therapy.

Amplification of the TCR beta CDR3 (from genomic DNA) was done by two-round multiplex PCR. First-round PCR employed TRBV- and TRBJ-specific primers for each gene. Universal primers were what the second PCR round relied on. Each CDR3 protein gets one entry after TCRdb re-called the multiplex PCR reads with MiXCR. The sample lists tens of thousands of distinct CDR3 sequences, around 30% occurring once. This TCR derives from a donor over 45 with non-small cell lung cancer. This specimen consisted of PBMCs, obtained before or after stereotactic body radiation therapy (not recorded which).

The CDR3 is CARRRERQGVTEAFF. The CDR3 DNA sequence: TGTGCCAGAAGGCGTGAGAGACAGGGAGTAACTGAAGCTTTCTTT. This chain joins TRBV6-1 and TRBJ1-1, with 7 bases identical to TRBD1. The junction had 15 bases not matched to a gene; V was cut back by 9 bases and J by 5 bases. CDR3 size: 15 residues. Germline CDR1 is MNHNS and CDR2 is SASEGT.